The sequence of this T cell receptor (beta chain) was determined in a study of blood T cell repertoires in COVID-19. Only in-frame clones appear in the TCRdb table, and some are missing; sequencing was by immunoSEQ multiplex PCR. The profile covers about 99,000 clones, with about 89% appearing a single time and approximately 3.5% taken by the ten largest. The TCR originated in a woman aged 60-75 years with acute or convalescent COVID-19. What was sequenced was peripheral blood.

The CDR3 is CASGLAGVSGELFF. The CDR3 DNA sequence: TGTGCCAGCGGCCTAGCGGGAGTTTCTGGGGAGCTGTTTTTT. The J gene is TRBJ2-2, the V gene TRBV6-5; 10 nucleotides line up with TRBD2. This CDR3 is built from 14 residues. V shed 8 bases and J 8 bases; nucleotides not matched to a gene: 8. Germline lookup yields CDR1 MNHEY and CDR2 SVGAGI.